The next 17 T cell receptor beta chains were all read from a single sample in a study of CD8 T cells in Susac syndrome. Random hexamers were used to reverse transcribe the RNA input (about 0.45 to 1 ug). TCRdb re-analysed the immunoSEQ multiplex PCR reads in MiXCR, keeping a single row per CDR3 protein. The table records 180,000 or so distinct CDR3 sequences, around 95% of them present only once. The sequencing input was CD4+ T cells from PBMCs. All receptors come from a human donor in good health.

V and J are TRBV25-1 and TRBJ1-6, with D maybe TRBD1 (5 bases). The V end lost 4 bases, the J end lost 6 bases, and 10 bases lay between the germline ends. Germline CDR1 and CDR2: MGHDK and SYGVNS. This CDR3 region has 14 residues. The CDR3 reads CASSVGRFNSPLHF. CDR3 nucleotides: TGTGCCAGCAGTGTGGGGCGATTTAATTCACCCCTCCACTTT.

The chain has TRBV7-9 and TRBJ2-3; D unresolved. Germline V gene data show CDR1 as SEHNR and CDR2 as FQNEAQ (reference sequence). The CDR3 runs to 10 residues. The CDR3 spells CAPQLDTQYF. The CDR3 coding sequence is TGTGCTCCACAACTAGATACGCAGTATTTT.

The CDR3 bases are TGTGCCAGCTCACCACGTCTCCTTGGGAGCACTGAAGCTTTCTTT. Residues: CASSPRLLGSTEAFF. V and J are TRBV18 and TRBJ1-1; D gene unclear. Germline CDR1 reads KGHSH; CDR2 reads LQKENI. V lost 1 base to trimming and J lost 4 bases, with 13 bases between them. There are 15 residues in the CDR3.

The V gene is TRBV7-9, the J gene TRBJ2-1, with 8 bases aligning to TRBD2. This CDR3 region has 16 residues. Unmatched junction bases numbered 10, after V lost 5 bases and J lost 4 bases. From germline, CDR1 is SEHNR and CDR2 FQNEAQ (reference sequence). CDR3 residues: CASSPVQREWYNEQFF. The CDR3 DNA reads TGTGCCAGCAGCCCTGTCCAGCGGGAGTGGTACAATGAGCAGTTCTTC.

This chain links TRBV12-3 or TRBV12-4 with TRBJ2-3, with TRBD2 matching 8 bases. V dropped 5 bases and J dropped 1; count of bases not matched to a gene: 2. The CDR3 runs 14 residues. The CDR3 loop reads CASSLGLGTDTQYF. The DNA for the CDR3 is TGTGCCAGCAGTCTGGGACTAGGCACAGATACGCAGTATTTT.

The chain employs TRBV6-1 and TRBJ2-2; D gene ambiguous. Germline V gene data show CDR1 as MNHNS and CDR2 as SASEGT. V was clipped by 2 bases and J by 4 bases, with 11 bases between them. The CDR3 spans 15 residues. CDR3 sequence reads: CASSEMADPTGELFF. CDR3 bases: TGTGCCAGCAGTGAAATGGCGGATCCCACCGGGGAGCTGTTTTTT.

This clonotype was counted a single time. This chain links TRBV27 with TRBJ1-1; D unresolved. The V gene lost 5 bases and the J gene lost 6 bases, with 19 bases spanning the gap. Germline CDR1 and CDR2: MNHEY and SMNVEV (reference sequence). The CDR3 extends over 15 amino acids. In nucleotides, the CDR3 is TGTGCCAGCAGTCAACAGAGCCTATTGAGGTCTGAAGCTTTCTTT. Encoded protein: CASSQQSLLRSEAFF.

This chain joins TRBV3-1 and TRBJ1-2, with D hard to call. The CDR3 is made up of 14 amino acids. V lost 2 bases and J lost 2, with 9 bases in between. The germline CDR1 and CDR2 sequences are LGHDT and YNNKEL (reference sequence). CDR3: CASSQKEANYGYTF. The DNA for the CDR3 is TGTGCCAGCAGCCAAAAGGAGGCGAACTATGGCTACACCTTC.

This chain links TRBV7-2 with TRBJ2-3; 7 positions agree with TRBD1. Germline V CDR1 and CDR2: SGHTA, FQGNSA. This CDR3 has 12 residues. The ends lost 9 bases at V and 4 bases at J; junction bases unmatched: 4. The CDR3 loop is CARGTEADTQYF. CDR3 DNA sequence: TGTGCCAGAGGGACAGAAGCAGATACGCAGTATTTT.

This rearrangement joins TRBV20-1 to TRBJ2-7, with 9 bases that match TRBD2. This CDR3 contains 17 residues. CDR1 and CDR2 (germline): DFQATT, SNEGSKA (reference sequence). V shed 0 bases and J 2 bases; nucleotides not matched to a gene: 11. CDR3 nucleotides: TGCAGTGCTAGAGATACTATTAGCGGGGGCGCAACCTACGAGCAGTACTTC. Translation: CSARDTISGGATYEQYF.

The chain is built from TRBV20-1 and TRBJ2-7, with 9 positions matching TRBD1. Germline CDR1 and CDR2: DFQATT and SNEGSKA (reference sequence). The CDR3 runs 14 residues. The J segment lost 5 bases and the V segment lost 5 bases, leaving 10 bases of the junction unmatched. CDR3 DNA sequence: TGCAGTGCTGTGACCGCCGGGACAGGGAACGAGCAGTACGTC. Translated: CSAVTAGTGNEQYV.

The genes are TRBV9 and TRBJ2-7; the D gene is possibly TRBD1 (6 bases). The CDR3 has 14 amino acids. Trimming took 2 bases from V and 5 from J, leaving 14 bases between them. Germline-derived CDR1 and CDR2 are SGDLS and YYNGEE. CDR3 protein: CASSVGTGIHEQYF. The CDR3 coding sequence is TGTGCCAGCAGCGTGGGTACAGGGATCCACGAGCAGTACTTC. Together with reference TRBV9 and TRBJ2-7, the CDR3 gives the full variable domain: DSGVTQTPKHLITATGQRVTLRCSPRSGDLSVYWYQQSLDQGLQFLIQYYNGEERAKGNILERFSAQQFPDLHSELNLSSLELGDSALYFCASSVGTGIHEQYFGPGTRLTVT.

The J gene is TRBJ2-5, the V gene TRBV20-1, with D hard to call. In germline, CDR1 is DFQATT, CDR2 SNEGSKA (reference sequence). The germline V and J ends were trimmed by 3 bases and 2 bases, with 13 bases remaining between them. CDR3 length: 14 residues. The CDR3 DNA reads as TGCAGTGCTAGGAAGGACGCGGATCAAGAGACCCAGTACTTC. Amino acid sequence: CSARKDADQETQYF.

The chain links TRBV11-2 to TRBJ2-7, with 8 positions matching TRBD1. In germline, CDR1 is SGHAT, CDR2 FQNNGV. The CDR3 has 17 amino acids. J gave up 3 bases and V 5 bases, and 15 bases lay outside the gene matches. The CDR3 DNA follows: TGTGCCAGCAGCCAACACTTAGTCGGGACAGGCCTCTACGAGCAGTACGTC. Encoded protein: CASSQHLVGTGLYEQYV.

The chain is built from TRBV7-9 and TRBJ2-5; a possible D gene is TRBD1 (6 bases). Deletions cut 2 bases from V and 4 bases from J, with 11 bases between. The germline V gene encodes CDR1 SEHNR and CDR2 FQNEAQ (reference sequence). This CDR3 spans 14 amino acids. The chain's CDR3 is CASSLLQGRETQYF. The CDR3 DNA follows: TGTGCCAGCAGCTTACTGCAGGGGCGAGAGACCCAGTACTTC.

The CDR3 DNA follows: TGTGCCAGCAGCCCTAAATATACGCAGTATTTT. It translates to CASSPKYTQYF. The V and J genes are TRBV11-2 and TRBJ2-3; D call uncertain. Germline loops: CDR1 SGHAT, CDR2 FQNNGV. With 5 bases removed from V and 7 bases from J, the gap between germline ends came to 7 bases. CDR3 length: 11 residues.

The chain combines TRBV18 with TRBJ2-4; D ambiguous. The CDR3 spans 14 residues. Between the trimmed V and J ends, which lost 2 bases and 0 bases, there was a span of 5 bases. Germline CDR1 and CDR2: KGHSH and LQKENI. The CDR3: CASSPIVAKNIQYF. Written as DNA, the CDR3 is TGTGCCAGCTCACCAATAGTAGCCAAAAACATTCAGTACTTC.